This T cell receptor (beta chain) was sequenced during a study of blood T cells in healthy people across ages. A sample-barcoded 5' primer and a J-beta primer mix were used in a second PCR of roughly 6 to 11 cycles. All samples yielded 2.5 million or more CDR3-containing paired-end reads. TCRdb fed the 5' RACE reads into MiXCR, producing one record per CDR3 protein. The table shows roughly 1.7 million distinct CDR3 sequences, with 30% to 40% occurring only once. The CDR3 sequence is 14 residues long. Germline V gene sequence: CDR1 DFQATT, CDR2 SNEGSKA (reference sequence). Material for sequencing was blood. The rearrangement joins TRBV20-1 to TRBJ2-1; TRBD2 matches 9 bases. This sequence originates from a woman under 40 in good health. Here the CDR3 reads CIACGRAGYNEQFF. CDR3 in DNA: TGCATAGCATGCGGGAGGGCCGGGTACAATGAGCAGTTCTTC.